These 17 T cell receptor beta chains originate from one sample sequenced in a study of CD4 T cells in relation to SARS-CoV-2 and coronaviruses. Before the COVID-19 pandemic, during about 2011-2019, CD4+ T cells were taken from unexposed donors. After approximately ten days of culture, CD4+ T cells were isolated. The antigens these receptors bind are not known. Clones were read by immunoSEQ multiplex PCR, and TCRdb kept only the in-frame ones, dropping some. The sample holds about 29,000 clones; around 84% are singletons and the top ten take roughly 22%. The sequenced sample was CD4+ T cells from PBMCs, cultured in vitro. The origin of the receptors is a human donor in good health.

This chain links TRBV27 with TRBJ2-4; TRBD1 is a possible D gene (5 bases). There are 13 residues in the CDR3. The germline V gene has CDR1 MNHEY and CDR2 SMNVEV (reference sequence). V lost 6 bases, J lost 3 bases, and 9 bases lay in between. This CDR3 reads CASSWGLKNIQYF. The CDR3 DNA follows: TGTGCCAGCAGCTGGGGCCTCAAAAACATTCAGTACTTC.

This clone has only a few counts. The chain carries TRBV9 and TRBJ1-2; unclear D gene. The CDR3 loop spans 15 amino acids. Germline V gene lookup returns CDR1 SGDLS and CDR2 YYNGEE. The V gene lost 4 bases and the J gene lost 0 bases, with 13 bases spanning the gap. CDR3 bases: TGTGCCAGCAGCCAACAACCTCAGGCTAACTATGGCTACACCTTC. This encodes CASSQQPQANYGYTF.

V is TRBV6-5 and J is TRBJ1-1, with TRBD1 identical over 9 bases. J was trimmed by 3 bases and V by 6 bases; bases with no gene match: 8. This CDR3 has 15 amino acids. CDR1 and CDR2 (germline): MNHEY, SVGAGI. The CDR3 protein is CASRGQGAGDTEAFF. CDR3 sequence (DNA): TGTGCCAGCAGGGGACAGGGCGCGGGGGACACTGAAGCTTTCTTT.

This clone is large (0.1 to 1%) in the sample. The chain employs TRBV12-5 and TRBJ2-5, with 8 bases lining up with TRBD2. Trimming took 2 bases from V and 3 from J; bases not matched to a gene: 8. Germline CDR1 reads LGHNT; CDR2 reads FRNRAP. This CDR3 is 16 amino acids long. The CDR3 coding sequence is TGTGCTAGTGGTTTGCCCAGCGGGGGACCAAAAGAGACCCAGTACTTC. It is translated as CASGLPSGGPKETQYF.

The chain combines TRBV29-1 with TRBJ2-3; a weak D match, TRBD1 (5 bases). CDR1 and CDR2 from the germline V gene are SQVTM and ANQGSEA. This CDR3 has 14 residues. V lost 7 bases and J lost 2, with 16 bases in between. DNA for the CDR3: TGCAGCGCCTACGTGACAGTTACCACAGATACGCAGTATTTT. Its translation is CSAYVTVTTDTQYF.

The chain combines TRBV18 with TRBJ2-7; 7 bases agree with TRBD1. This CDR3 spans 15 amino acids. Losses at the gene ends were 0 bases for V and 3 bases for J; bases not matched to a gene: 5. Germline lookup yields CDR1 KGHSH and CDR2 LQKENI. This CDR3 reads CASSPPGQVVYEQYF. As DNA, the CDR3 is TGTGCCAGCTCACCACCCGGACAGGTAGTCTACGAGCAGTACTTC.

The rearrangement uses TRBV5-6 and TRBJ1-4, with D possibly TRBD1 on 5 matching bases. V dropped 3 bases and J dropped 4 bases, with 7 bases sitting between them. The CDR3 has 13 amino acids. The germline CDR1 and CDR2 sequences are SGHDT and YYEEEE. The CDR3 sequence is CASSWGINEKLFF. The CDR3, as DNA: TGTGCCAGCAGCTGGGGGATTAATGAAAAACTGTTTTTT. The complete variable domain, with remaining parts taken from reference TRBV5-6 and TRBJ1-4, reads DAGVTQSPTHLIKTRGQQVTLRCSPKSGHDTVSWYQQALGQGPQFIFQYYEEEERQRGNFPDRFSGHQFPNYSSELNVNALLLGDSALYLCASSWGINEKLFFGSGTQLSVL.

This clone was observed a handful of times. This chain joins TRBV5-4 and TRBJ2-7; no clear D. The V end was cut by 1 base, the J end by 2 bases, with 1 base between. The CDR3 has 11 amino acids. Germline-derived CDR1 and CDR2 are SGHNT and YYREEE (reference sequence). The CDR3 DNA reads TGTGCCAGCAGCTTGACCTACGAGCAGTACTTC. Its translation: CASSLTYEQYF.

The chain carries TRBV20-1 and TRBJ2-5; possibly TRBD2 for D (5 bases). This CDR3 has 13 amino acids. The V gene lost 3 bases and the J gene lost 7 bases, with 15 bases spanning the gap. Germline assignment: CDR1 DFQATT and CDR2 SNEGSKA (reference sequence). The CDR3 region has the DNA TGCAGTGCTAGTAGACCTCGCGGGTGGACCCAGTACTTC. This translates into CSASRPRGWTQYF.

This rearrangement joins TRBV5-4 to TRBJ1-3; D perhaps matches TRBD1 (6 bases). Per the germline V gene, CDR1 is SGHNT and CDR2 is YYREEE (reference sequence). Trimming took 4 bases from V and 2 from J, leaving 16 bases between them. This CDR3 has 16 amino acids. The CDR3 bases are TGTGCCAGCAGCAGGGGGGGGTGGACGGCTGGAAACACCATATATTTT. This translates into CASSRGGWTAGNTIYF.

The chain combines TRBV4-1 with TRBJ2-3; 12 positions agree with TRBD2. Trimming at V came to 4 bases and at J to 2 bases, leaving 10 bases not matched to a gene. Germline CDR1 MGHRA, CDR2 YSYEKL. This CDR3 is built from 18 residues. The CDR3 reads CASSPLAGGPGDTDTQYF. The CDR3 DNA reads TGCGCCAGCAGCCCACTAGCGGGGGGCCCGGGTGACACAGATACGCAGTATTTT.

This clone was seen a single time. The rearrangement uses TRBV5-5 and TRBJ1-3, with 7 bases fitting TRBD1. CDR1 and CDR2 (germline): SGHKS, YYEKEE (reference sequence). CDR3 length: 16 residues. J was trimmed by 4 bases and V by 0 bases; bases with no gene match: 7. The CDR3 protein is CASSLGGGAEGNTIYF. The CDR3 bases are TGTGCCAGCAGCTTGGGAGGGGGCGCGGAAGGAAACACCATATATTTT.

The chain joins TRBV19 to TRBJ2-7; no definite D call. CDR3 length equals 16 residues. V was pared by 5 bases and J by 4 bases, with 21 bases between. CDR1 and CDR2 (germline): LNHDA, SQIVND (reference sequence). This chain's CDR3 is CASSHPGGGSSYEQYF. The CDR3 nucleotides read TGTGCCAGTAGTCACCCGGGTGGCGGAAGCTCGTACGAGCAGTACTTC. Combining the CDR3 with reference TRBV19 and TRBJ2-7 gives the whole variable domain DGGITQSPKYLFRKEGQNVTLSCEQNLNHDAMYWYRQDPGQGLRLIYYSQIVNDFQKGDIAEGYSVSREKKESFPLTVTSAQKNPTAFYLCASSHPGGGSSYEQYFGPGTRLTVT.

In its sample, this clone was seen once. The chain couples TRBV10-3 to TRBJ2-3; 7 bases map to TRBD1. This CDR3 has 16 residues. Germline V lookup: CDR1 ENHRY, CDR2 SYGVKD. V lost 5 bases to trimming and J lost 3 bases; unmatched junction nucleotides: 11. Here the CDR3 DNA reads TGTGCCATCAGTCCCACAGGGGTGGGGTTGACAGATACGCAGTATTTT. As protein: CAISPTGVGLTDTQYF.

The rearrangement uses TRBV9 and TRBJ1-2; TRBD1 agrees at 9 bases. With 3 bases clipped from V and 1 base from J, the junction kept 4 bases outside the gene matches. The CDR3 is 15 residues long. Germline values: CDR1 SGDLS, CDR2 YYNGEE. This CDR3 reads CASSAGQGHNYGYTF. CDR3 nucleotides: TGTGCCAGCAGCGCGGGACAGGGCCATAACTATGGCTACACCTTC.

The chain links TRBV19 to TRBJ2-7, with D tentatively TRBD1 or TRBD2 (6 bases each). V was shortened by 5 bases and J by 1 base, with 15 bases between the two germline ends. In germline, CDR1 is LNHDA, CDR2 SQIVND (reference sequence). This CDR3 is built from 15 residues. CDR3 DNA sequence: TGTGCCAGTAGTCCCCAGGGGACTTTTTCCTACGAGCAGTACTTC. Residues: CASSPQGTFSYEQYF. Complete variable domain (other parts from reference TRBV19 and TRBJ2-7): DGGITQSPKYLFRKEGQNVTLSCEQNLNHDAMYWYRQDPGQGLRLIYYSQIVNDFQKGDIAEGYSVSREKKESFPLTVTSAQKNPTAFYLCASSPQGTFSYEQYFGPGTRLTVT.

The chain joins TRBV18 to TRBJ1-2; TRBD1 might be the D (5 bases). The CDR3 is 14 amino acids. Per germline, CDR1 KGHSH and CDR2 LQKENI. V dropped 6 bases and J dropped 7 bases, with 18 bases sitting between them. The DNA for the CDR3 is TGTGCCAGCTCGCTCGCGGAGGGGATGAGTGGCTACACCTTC. Translating it yields CASSLAEGMSGYTF.